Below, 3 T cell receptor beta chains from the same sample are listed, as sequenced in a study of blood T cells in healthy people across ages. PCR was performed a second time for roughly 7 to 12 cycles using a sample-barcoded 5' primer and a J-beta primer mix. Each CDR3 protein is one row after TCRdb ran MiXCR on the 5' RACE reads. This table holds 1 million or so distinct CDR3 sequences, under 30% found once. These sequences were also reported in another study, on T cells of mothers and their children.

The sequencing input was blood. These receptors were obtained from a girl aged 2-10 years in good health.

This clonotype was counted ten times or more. As DNA, the CDR3 is TGTGCCACCACCCTCAGCGGGGTCAATGAGCAGTTCTTC. This translates into CATTLSGVNEQFF. This sequence joins TRBV24-1 and TRBJ2-1; TRBD2 agrees at 7 bases. The CDR3 totals 13 residues. Germline V CDR1 and CDR2: KGHDR, SFDVKD. Trimming cost V 8 bases and J 6 bases; bases outside gene matches: 6.

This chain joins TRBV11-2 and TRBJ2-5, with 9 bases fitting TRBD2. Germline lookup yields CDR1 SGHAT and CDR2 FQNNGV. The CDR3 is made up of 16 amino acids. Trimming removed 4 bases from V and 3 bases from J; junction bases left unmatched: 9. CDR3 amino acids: CASSSLLAGPKETQYF. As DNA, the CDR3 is TGTGCCAGCAGCTCTTTACTAGCGGGCCCCAAAGAGACCCAGTACTTC.

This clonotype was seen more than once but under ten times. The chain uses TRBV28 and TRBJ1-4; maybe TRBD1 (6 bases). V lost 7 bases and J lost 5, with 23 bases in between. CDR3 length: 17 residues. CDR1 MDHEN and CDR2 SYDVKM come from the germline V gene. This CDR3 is CASNSGVGGFLNEKLFF. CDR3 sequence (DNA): TGTGCCAGCAACTCAGGGGTGGGAGGTTTTTTAAATGAAAAACTGTTTTTT.